The rows below give T cell receptor beta chains drawn from one sample of a study of beta chain features in type 1 diabetes. TCRdb keeps only in-frame clones here, not all; method: immunoSEQ multiplex PCR. The sample carries over 350,000 clones, over 13% recorded once. The sample was naive CD4+ T cells from blood. The receptors come from a woman aged 18-29 years in good health. Both conserved end residues are part of each CDR3. The order of the fields is J gene, V gene, CDR3 protein.

>TRBJ2-6|TRBV7-2
CASSGEGASSGANVLTF
>TRBJ1-3|TRBV27
CASSSQGAGGNTIYF
>TRBJ1-2|TRBV30
CAWSLSASNYGYTF
>TRBJ2-1|TRBV4-1
CASSLAGGTSVREQFF
>TRBJ1-1|TRBV28
CASREYYEAFF
>TRBJ1-2|TRBV5-1
CASSLGGTGYGYTF
>TRBJ2-5|TRBV25-1
CASSDGRTSGGETQYF
>TRBJ2-5|TRBV4-3
CASSTQGAGGETQYF
>TRBJ2-5|TRBV11-2
CASSSLRKYQETQYF
>TRBJ2-1|TRBV11-3
CASSPRRGSGYNEQFF
>TRBJ2-1|TRBV28
CASSSVGAGSHEQFF
>TRBJ2-7|TRBV29-1
CSVTPWSGSSYEQYF
>TRBJ2-5|TRBV7-9
CASTWTGGAETQYF
>TRBJ2-7|TRBV5-1
CASSGDITSFSYEQYF
>TRBJ1-5|TRBV6-6
CASSDVGVSLHF
>TRBJ2-5|TRBV27
CASSLEAGARETQYF
>TRBJ2-7|TRBV30
CAWSGGPSYEQYF
>TRBJ2-6|TRBV14
CASSHYRGRVAGANVLTF
>TRBJ1-2|TRBV19
CATRQRIYGYTF
>TRBJ2-1|TRBV9
CASSARTLTSPNEQFF
>TRBJ1-2|TRBV7-9
CASSLGDMMLYGYTF
>TRBJ2-2|TRBV6-6
CASRPQTNTGELFF
>TRBJ1-1|TRBV9
CASSRSNFEAFF
>TRBJ2-1|TRBV5-1
CASFMGPQEGEQFF
>TRBJ2-1|TRBV30
CAWSGLAGGEQFF
>TRBJ2-1|TRBV4-2
CASSQGLSGTNHNEQFF
>TRBJ1-1|TRBV11-1
CASSSSGTGLWNTEAFF
>TRBJ1-2|TRBV5-1
CASSLDSNYGYTF
>TRBJ2-7|TRBV5-1
CASSLVSAGVWHEQYF
>TRBJ1-4|TRBV30
CAWSRSAGRIATNEKLFF
>TRBJ1-5|TRBV4-1
CASSQGSGGAYESQHF
>TRBJ2-3|TRBV11-2
CATLRTGLARDTQYF
>TRBJ2-7|TRBV4-2
CASSQGLTGGTSYEQYF
>TRBJ2-1|TRBV28
CASMTSGRDEQFF
>TRBJ1-5|TRBV5-1
CASSLGTGSNQPQHF
>TRBJ2-5|TRBV5-1
CASSFQDRVGYETQYF
>TRBJ2-2|TRBV25-1
CASSQRGTSGYTGELFF
>TRBJ2-1|TRBV7-9
CASSLGQGDEQFF
>TRBJ2-7|TRBV10-3
CASSPGQGLGEQYF
>TRBJ2-7|TRBV7-9
CASSLAANARQYF
>TRBJ2-1|TRBV7-9
CASSLARGAGEQFF
>TRBJ2-2|TRBV6-5
CASQGGTNTGELFF
>TRBJ1-1|TRBV29-1
CSVGRDRGHTEAFF
>TRBJ1-1|TRBV7-3
CASSGDSEAFF
>TRBJ1-1|TRBV28
CASSLLTGEAFF